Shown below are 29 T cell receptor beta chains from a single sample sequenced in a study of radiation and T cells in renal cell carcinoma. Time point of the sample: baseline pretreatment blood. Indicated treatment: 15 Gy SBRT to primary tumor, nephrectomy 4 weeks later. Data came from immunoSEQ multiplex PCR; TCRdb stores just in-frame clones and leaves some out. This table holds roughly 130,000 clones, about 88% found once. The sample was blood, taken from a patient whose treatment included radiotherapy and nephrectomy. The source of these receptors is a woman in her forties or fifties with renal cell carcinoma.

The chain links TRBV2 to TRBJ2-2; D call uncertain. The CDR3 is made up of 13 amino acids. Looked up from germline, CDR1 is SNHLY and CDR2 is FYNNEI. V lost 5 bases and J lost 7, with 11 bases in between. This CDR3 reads CASSLERNGELFF. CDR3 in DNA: TGTGCCAGCAGTTTAGAGAGGAACGGGGAGCTGTTTTTT.

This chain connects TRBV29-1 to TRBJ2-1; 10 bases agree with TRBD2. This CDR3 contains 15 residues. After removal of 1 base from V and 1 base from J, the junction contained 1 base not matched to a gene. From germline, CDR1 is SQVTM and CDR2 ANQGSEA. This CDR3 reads CSVEGSGGSYNEQFF. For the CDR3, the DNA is TGCAGCGTTGAAGGTAGCGGGGGGTCCTACAATGAGCAGTTCTTC.

The CDR3 nucleotides read TGTGCCAGCAGCTTAGGTACAGATACGCAGTATTTT. Translating gives CASSLGTDTQYF. The rearrangement joins TRBV7-9 to TRBJ2-3; D is ambiguous. This CDR3 has 12 amino acids. V was clipped by 1 base and J by 3 bases, with 2 bases between them. Germline assignment: CDR1 SEHNR and CDR2 FQNEAQ (reference sequence).

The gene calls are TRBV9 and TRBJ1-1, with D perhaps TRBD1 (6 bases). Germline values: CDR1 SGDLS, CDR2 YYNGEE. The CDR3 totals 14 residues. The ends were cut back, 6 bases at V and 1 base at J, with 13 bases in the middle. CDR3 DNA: TGTGCCAGCAAAAGGGGGGAGCCGAACACTGAAGCTTTCTTT. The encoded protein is CASKRGEPNTEAFF.

For the CDR3, the DNA is TGTGCCAGCAGCGTAGACATAACCCAAGAGACCCAGTACTTC. It is translated as CASSVDITQETQYF. The chain recombines TRBV9 with TRBJ2-5; D ambiguous. V was clipped by 0 bases and J by 1 base, with 7 bases between them. The CDR3 sequence is 14 residues long. The V gene's germline CDR1 is SGDLS and CDR2 YYNGEE.

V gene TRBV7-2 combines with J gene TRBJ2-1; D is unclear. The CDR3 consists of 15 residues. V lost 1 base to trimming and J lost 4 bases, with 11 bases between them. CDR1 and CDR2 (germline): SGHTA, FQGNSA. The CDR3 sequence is CASSLGALGYNEQFF. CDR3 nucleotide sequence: TGTGCCAGCAGCTTAGGGGCGCTCGGGTACAATGAGCAGTTCTTC.

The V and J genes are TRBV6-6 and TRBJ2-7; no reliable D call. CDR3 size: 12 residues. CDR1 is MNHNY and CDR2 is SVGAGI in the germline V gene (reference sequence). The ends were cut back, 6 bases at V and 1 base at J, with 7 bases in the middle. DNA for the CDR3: TGTGCCAGCAGATCTACGTCCTACGAGCAGTACTTC. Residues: CASRSTSYEQYF.

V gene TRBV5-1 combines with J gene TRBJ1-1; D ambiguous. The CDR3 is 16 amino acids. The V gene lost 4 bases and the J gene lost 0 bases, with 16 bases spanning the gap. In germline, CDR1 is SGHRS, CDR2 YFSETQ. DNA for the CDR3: TGCGCCAGCAGCCGTCGGCGGGGTATGGTGAACACTGAAGCTTTCTTT. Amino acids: CASSRRRGMVNTEAFF.

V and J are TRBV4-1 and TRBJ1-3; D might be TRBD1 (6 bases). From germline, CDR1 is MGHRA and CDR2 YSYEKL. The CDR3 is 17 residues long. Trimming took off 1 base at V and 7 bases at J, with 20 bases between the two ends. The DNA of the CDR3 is TGCGCCAGCAGCCAAGGAGGCACGGGGGCCCCAAGTAACACCATATATTTT. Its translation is CASSQGGTGAPSNTIYF.

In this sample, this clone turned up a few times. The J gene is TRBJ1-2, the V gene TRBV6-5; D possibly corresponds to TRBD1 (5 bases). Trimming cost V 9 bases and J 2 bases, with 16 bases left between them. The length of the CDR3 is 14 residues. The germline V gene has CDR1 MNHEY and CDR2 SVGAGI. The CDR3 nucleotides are TGTGCCAGTAGTCTCGGATCAGGGAACTATGGCTACACCTTC. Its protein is CASSLGSGNYGYTF.

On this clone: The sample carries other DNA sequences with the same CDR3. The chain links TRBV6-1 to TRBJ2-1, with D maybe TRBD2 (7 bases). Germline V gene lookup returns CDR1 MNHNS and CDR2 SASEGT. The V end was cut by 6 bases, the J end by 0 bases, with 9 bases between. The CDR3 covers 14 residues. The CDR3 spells CASRRGGSYNEQFF. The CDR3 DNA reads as TGTGCCAGCAGGAGGGGGGGCTCCTACAATGAGCAGTTCTTC.

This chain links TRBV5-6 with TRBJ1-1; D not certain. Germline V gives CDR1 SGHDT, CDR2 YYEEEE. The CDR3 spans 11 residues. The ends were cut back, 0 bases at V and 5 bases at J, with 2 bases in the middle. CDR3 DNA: TGTGCCAGCAGCTTGGCAACTGAAGCTTTCTTT. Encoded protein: CASSLATEAFF.

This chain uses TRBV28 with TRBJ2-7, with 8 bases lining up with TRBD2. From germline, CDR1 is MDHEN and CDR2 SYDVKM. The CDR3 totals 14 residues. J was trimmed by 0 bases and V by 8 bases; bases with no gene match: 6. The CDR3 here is CASRRGGSSYEQYF. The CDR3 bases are TGTGCCAGCCGCCGGGGGGGTAGCTCCTACGAGCAGTACTTC.

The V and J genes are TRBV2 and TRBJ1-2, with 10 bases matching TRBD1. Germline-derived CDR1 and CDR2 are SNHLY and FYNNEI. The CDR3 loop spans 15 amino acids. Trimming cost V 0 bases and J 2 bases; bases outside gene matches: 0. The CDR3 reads CASSEAGQGNYGYTF. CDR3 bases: TGTGCCAGCAGTGAAGCGGGACAGGGGAACTATGGCTACACCTTC.

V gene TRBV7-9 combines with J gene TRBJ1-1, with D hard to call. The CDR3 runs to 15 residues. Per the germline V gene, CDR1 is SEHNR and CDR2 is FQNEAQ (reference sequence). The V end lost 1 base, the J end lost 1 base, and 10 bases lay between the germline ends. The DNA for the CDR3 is TGTGCCAGCAGCTTAGAACTCACAGCGAACACTGAAGCTTTCTTT. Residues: CASSLELTANTEAFF.

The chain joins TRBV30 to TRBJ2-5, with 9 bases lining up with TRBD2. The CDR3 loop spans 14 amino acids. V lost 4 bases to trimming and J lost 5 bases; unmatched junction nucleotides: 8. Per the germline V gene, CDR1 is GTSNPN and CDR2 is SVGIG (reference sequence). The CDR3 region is CAWKRRGGGETQYF. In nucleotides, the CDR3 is TGTGCCTGGAAGAGGCGGGGGGGAGGTGAGACCCAGTACTTC.

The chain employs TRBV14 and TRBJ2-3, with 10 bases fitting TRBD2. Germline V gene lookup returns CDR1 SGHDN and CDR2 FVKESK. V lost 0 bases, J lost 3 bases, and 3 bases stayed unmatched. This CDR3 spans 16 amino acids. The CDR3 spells CASSQESGGVTDTQYF. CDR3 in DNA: TGTGCCAGCAGCCAAGAGAGCGGGGGGGTAACAGATACGCAGTATTTT.

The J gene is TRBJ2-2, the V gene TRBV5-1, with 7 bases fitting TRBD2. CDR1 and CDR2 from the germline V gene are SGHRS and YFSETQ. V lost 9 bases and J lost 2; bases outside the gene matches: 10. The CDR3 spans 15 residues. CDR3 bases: TGCGCCACCTATCCGGGGGGTGGTAACACCGGGGAGCTGTTTTTT. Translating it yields CATYPGGGNTGELFF. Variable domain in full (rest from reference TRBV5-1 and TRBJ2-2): KAGVTQTPRYLIKTRGQQVTLSCSPISGHRSVSWYQQTPGQGLQFLFEYFSETQRNKGNFPGRFSGRQFSNSRSEMNVSTLELGDSALYLCATYPGGGNTGELFFGEGSRLTVL.

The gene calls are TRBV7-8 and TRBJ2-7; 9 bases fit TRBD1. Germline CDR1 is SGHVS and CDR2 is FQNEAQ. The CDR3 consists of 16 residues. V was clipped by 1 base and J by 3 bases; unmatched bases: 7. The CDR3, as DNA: TGTGCCAGCAGCTTAGGCAGGACAGGGGAGGTCTACGAGCAGTACTTC. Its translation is CASSLGRTGEVYEQYF.

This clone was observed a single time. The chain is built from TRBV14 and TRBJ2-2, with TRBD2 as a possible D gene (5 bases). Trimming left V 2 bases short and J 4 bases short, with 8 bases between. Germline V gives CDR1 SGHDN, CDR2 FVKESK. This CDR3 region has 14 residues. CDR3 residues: CASSQRGSTGELFF. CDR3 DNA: TGTGCCAGCAGCCAACGAGGGAGCACCGGGGAGCTGTTTTTT.

The CDR3 here is CASSRRTSGGSETQYF. The CDR3 coding sequence is TGTGCCAGCAGCCGAAGGACTAGCGGGGGATCAGAGACCCAGTACTTC. The chain couples TRBV7-6 to TRBJ2-5; 13 bases align to TRBD2. Germline lookup yields CDR1 SGHVS and CDR2 FNYEAQ. The CDR3 sequence is 16 residues long. With V trimmed by 5 bases and J by 4 bases, 7 bases remained unmatched.

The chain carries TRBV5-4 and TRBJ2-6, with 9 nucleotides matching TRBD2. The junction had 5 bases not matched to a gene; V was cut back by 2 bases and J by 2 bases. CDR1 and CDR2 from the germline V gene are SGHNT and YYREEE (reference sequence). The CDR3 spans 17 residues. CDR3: CASSFGLAGTGANVLTF. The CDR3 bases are TGTGCCAGCAGCTTCGGGCTAGCGGGAACTGGGGCCAACGTCCTGACTTTC.

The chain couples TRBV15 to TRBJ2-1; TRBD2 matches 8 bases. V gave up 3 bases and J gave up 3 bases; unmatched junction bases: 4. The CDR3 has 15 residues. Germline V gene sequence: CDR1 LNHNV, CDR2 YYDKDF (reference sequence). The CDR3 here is CATSRETSGYNEQFF. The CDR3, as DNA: TGTGCCACCAGCAGGGAAACTAGCGGCTACAATGAGCAGTTCTTC.

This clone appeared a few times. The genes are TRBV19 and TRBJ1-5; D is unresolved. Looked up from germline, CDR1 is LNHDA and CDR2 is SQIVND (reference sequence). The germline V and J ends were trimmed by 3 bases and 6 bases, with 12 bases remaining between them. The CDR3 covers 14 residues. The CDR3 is CASSMSVEAQPQHF. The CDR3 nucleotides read TGTGCCAGTAGTATGAGCGTGGAGGCTCAGCCCCAGCATTTT.

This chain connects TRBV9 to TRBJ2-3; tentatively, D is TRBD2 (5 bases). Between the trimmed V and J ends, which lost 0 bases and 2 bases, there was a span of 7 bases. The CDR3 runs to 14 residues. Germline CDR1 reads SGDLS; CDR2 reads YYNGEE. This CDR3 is CASSVDGVTDTQYF. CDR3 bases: TGTGCCAGCAGCGTAGACGGGGTCACAGATACGCAGTATTTT.

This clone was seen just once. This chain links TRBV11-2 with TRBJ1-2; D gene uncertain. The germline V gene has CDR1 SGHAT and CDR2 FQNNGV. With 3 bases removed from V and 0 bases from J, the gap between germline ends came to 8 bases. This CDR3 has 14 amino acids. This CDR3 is CASSFQVANYGYTF. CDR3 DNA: TGTGCCAGCAGCTTTCAGGTCGCTAACTATGGCTACACCTTC.

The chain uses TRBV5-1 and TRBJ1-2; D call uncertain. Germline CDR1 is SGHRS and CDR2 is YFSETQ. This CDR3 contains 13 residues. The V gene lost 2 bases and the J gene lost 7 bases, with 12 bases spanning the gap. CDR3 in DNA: TGCGCCAGCAGCTTCGGGGAGTCGGGTGGCTACACCTTC. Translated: CASSFGESGGYTF.

The CDR3 bases are TGTGCCAGCAGCCTCGGGATTAGCGGGGGGACAGATACGCAGTATTTT. Translated: CASSLGISGGTDTQYF. J is TRBJ2-3 and V is TRBV7-2, with 10 bases matching TRBD2. Germline trimming cut 5 bases from V and 3 bases from J; bases unmatched to any gene: 8. CDR3 size: 16 residues. CDR1 is SGHTA and CDR2 is FQGNSA in the germline V gene.

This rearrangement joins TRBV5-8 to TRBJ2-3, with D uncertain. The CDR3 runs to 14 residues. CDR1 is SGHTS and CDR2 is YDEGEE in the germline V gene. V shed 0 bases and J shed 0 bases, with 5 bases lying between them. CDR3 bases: TGTGCCAGCAGCTTGGGCATAAGCACAGATACGCAGTATTTT. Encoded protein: CASSLGISTDTQYF.